One sample yielded the 22 T cell receptor beta chains listed below, sequenced in a study of sequential checkpoint blockade in melanoma. Clones were sequenced by immunoSEQ multiplex PCR, and TCRdb holds only the in-frame ones, with some missing. The sample shows around 9,600 clones, roughly three fifths of them seen only once. Stated treatment: randomized to nivolumab then ipilimumab (arm A) or the reverse (arm B). Sequenced material: CD8+ T cells sorted from blood (inferred from file names), taken from a patient given nivolumab and ipilimumab in sequence. Receptor source: a human donor with melanoma.

The rearrangement joins TRBV6-1 to TRBJ2-5; TRBD2 aligns across 7 bases. The end of the DNA fits TRBJ2-7 better, so the J call may be wrong. Per the germline V gene, CDR1 is MNHNS and CDR2 is SASEGT. CDR3 size: 13 residues. The CDR3 nucleotides are TGTGCCAGCGAGTGGGAGGGTGGATACGAGCAGTACTTC. This codes for CASEWEGGYEQYF.

This clone was seen a handful of times. This CDR3 reads CASSQDGLAELYEQYF. CDR3 coding DNA: TGCGCCAGCAGCCAAGATGGCCTAGCAGAACTCTACGAGCAGTACTTC. V is TRBV4-3 and J is TRBJ2-7; TRBD2 is a possible D gene (5 bases). Germline-derived CDR1 and CDR2 are LGHNA and YSLEER. The CDR3 covers 16 residues. V was pared by 0 bases and J by 3 bases, with 15 bases between.

The V gene is TRBV4-3, the J gene TRBJ2-3; 9 nucleotides align to TRBD2. CDR1 and CDR2 (germline): LGHNA, YSLEER. V dropped 2 bases and J dropped 3; count of bases not matched to a gene: 3. The CDR3 contains 15 residues. CDR3 DNA: TGCGCCAGCAGCCAATCAGCGGGAGGTACAGATACGCAGTATTTT. This sequence encodes CASSQSAGGTDTQYF.

The CDR3 coding sequence is TGTGCCAGCAGCGCGGGCGGGTCTAGTCAGCCCCAGCATTTT. Its translation is CASSAGGSSQPQHF. The chain has TRBV7-9 and TRBJ1-5; no definite D call. V gave up 5 bases and J gave up 6 bases, with 14 bases separating them. Germline loops: CDR1 SEHNR, CDR2 FQNEAQ (reference sequence). The CDR3 consists of 14 residues. Together with reference TRBV7-9 and TRBJ1-5, the CDR3 gives the full variable domain: DTGVSQNPRHKITKRGQNVTFRCDPISEHNRLYWYRQTLGQGPEFLTYFQNEAQLEKSRLLSDRFSAERPKGSFSTLEIQRTEQGDSAMYLCASSAGGSSQPQHFGDGTRLSIL.

This rearrangement joins TRBV7-3 to TRBJ2-2; TRBD2 matches 8 bases. V lost 8 bases to trimming and J lost 2 bases; unmatched junction nucleotides: 7. In germline, CDR1 is SGHTA, CDR2 FQGTGA. The CDR3 extends over 15 amino acids. The chain's CDR3 is CASGLAGANTGELFF. Written as DNA, the CDR3 is TGTGCCAGCGGGCTAGCGGGCGCTAACACCGGGGAGCTGTTTTTT.

The chain has TRBV7-6 and TRBJ2-5; 8 nucleotides line up with TRBD2. The trim removed 5 bases at V and 5 bases at J, leaving 10 bases unmatched. The CDR3 has 15 amino acids. From germline, CDR1 is SGHVS and CDR2 FNYEAQ. CDR3 loop: CASSPHPRGGETQYF. CDR3 in DNA: TGTGCCAGCAGCCCCCACCCACGGGGGGGGGAGACCCAGTACTTC. Drawing the rest from reference TRBV7-6 and TRBJ2-5, the complete variable domain is GAGVSQSPRYKVTKRGQDVALRCDPISGHVSLYWYRQALGQGPEFLTYFNYEAQQDKSGLPNDRFSAERPEGSISTLTIQRTEQRDSAMYRCASSPHPRGGETQYFGPGTRLLVL.

J is TRBJ2-1 and V is TRBV19; maybe TRBD1 (5 bases). Germline V lookup: CDR1 LNHDA, CDR2 SQIVND (reference sequence). Trimming pared 0 bases from V and 8 bases from J, leaving 8 bases between. The CDR3 is made up of 13 amino acids. Written as DNA, the CDR3 is TGTGCCAGTAGTATAGATCCCAGGGATGAGCAGTTCTTC. Encoded protein: CASSIDPRDEQFF.

The rearrangement uses TRBV9 and TRBJ1-2; D gene ambiguous. Germline assignment: CDR1 SGDLS and CDR2 YYNGEE. CDR3 length: 11 amino acids. The ends were cut back, 4 bases at V and 9 bases at J, with 10 bases in the middle. DNA of the CDR3: TGTGCCAGCAGCCTTTCCGGTCGCTACACCTTC. This gives the protein CASSLSGRYTF.

This clone has a handful of counts. The chain uses TRBV6-5 and TRBJ1-1, with a possible D match to TRBD1 (6 bases). Trimming took off 6 bases at V and 6 bases at J, with 8 bases between the two ends. This CDR3 contains 11 residues. CDR1 MNHEY and CDR2 SVGAGI come from the germline V gene. For the CDR3, the DNA is TGTGCCAGCAGCCACAGGGCTGAAGCTTTCTTT. It encodes CASSHRAEAFF.

This clone has a handful of counts. The gene calls are TRBV10-3 and TRBJ2-7; 10 bases fit TRBD1. This CDR3 is built from 16 residues. Germline CDR1 ENHRY, CDR2 SYGVKD. V lost 0 bases to trimming and J lost 4 bases; unmatched junction nucleotides: 6. The CDR3 DNA reads TGTGCCATCAGTGAGTCCACGACAGGGGGCTGGTACGAGCAGTACTTC. Amino acids: CAISESTTGGWYEQYF.

The rearrangement links TRBV9 to TRBJ2-5; tentative D call: TRBD2 (6 bases). Trimming took off 3 bases at V and 3 bases at J, with 15 bases between the two ends. This CDR3 contains 15 residues. From germline, CDR1 is SGDLS and CDR2 YYNGEE. CDR3 region: CASSAEGGRKETQYF. CDR3 coding DNA: TGTGCCAGCAGCGCGGAGGGCGGTAGGAAAGAGACCCAGTACTTC.

The chain has TRBV6-5 and TRBJ2-3; D not certain. Per the germline V gene, CDR1 is MNHEY and CDR2 is SVGAGI. Trimming cost V 5 bases and J 1 base, with 10 bases left between them. The CDR3 covers 14 residues. CDR3: CASSLDAGTDTQYF. CDR3 nucleotides: TGTGCCAGCAGTCTCGATGCGGGCACAGATACGCAGTATTTT.

V gene TRBV6-1 combines with J gene TRBJ2-6; no reliable D call. Per germline, CDR1 MNHNS and CDR2 SASEGT. The length of the CDR3 is 15 residues. Trimming left V 7 bases short and J 0 bases short, with 10 bases between. CDR3 residues: CASNVRSSGANVLTF. Here the CDR3 DNA reads TGTGCCAGCAATGTACGCAGCTCTGGGGCCAACGTCCTGACTTTC.

This clone was observed a handful of times. This chain uses TRBV7-8 with TRBJ2-5; TRBD1 matches 8 bases. The CDR3 consists of 14 residues. Germline V gives CDR1 SGHVS, CDR2 FQNEAQ. J gave up 3 bases and V 4 bases, and 4 bases lay outside the gene matches. Here the CDR3 reads CASSYLTGEETQYF. CDR3 nucleotide sequence: TGTGCCAGCAGCTACCTGACAGGGGAAGAGACCCAGTACTTC.

The chain uses TRBV6-5 and TRBJ2-2, with D perhaps TRBD1 (5 bases). This CDR3 is built from 14 residues. Looked up from germline, CDR1 is MNHEY and CDR2 is SVGAGI. Trimming cost V 7 bases and J 5 bases, with 14 bases left between them. The CDR3 sequence is CASNQIQETGELFF. CDR3 nucleotides: TGTGCCAGCAATCAAATACAGGAAACCGGGGAGCTGTTTTTT.

This clone has just a few counts. The chain links TRBV4-3 to TRBJ2-3, with TRBD2 as a possible D gene (7 bases). CDR1 is LGHNA, CDR2 YSLEER, per germline. Trimming pared 1 base from V and 4 bases from J, leaving 18 bases between. The CDR3 has 17 residues. In nucleotides, the CDR3 is TGCGCCAGCAGCCAAGCCATCCCGGGGAGGGGGGCAGATACGCAGTATTTT. Translating gives CASSQAIPGRGADTQYF.

V and J are TRBV7-9 and TRBJ2-5; 7 nucleotides agree with TRBD2. Judging by the DNA end, TRBJ2-7 fits better; the J call may be wrong. Germline V gene sequence: CDR1 SEHNR, CDR2 FQNEAQ (reference sequence). This CDR3 has 15 residues. Written as DNA, the CDR3 is TGTGCCAGCAGCCCTCGGGAGGCCCTTTCATACGAGCAGTACTTC. It yields the protein CASSPREALSYEQYF.

This clone rates as medium-sized (0.01 to 0.1%). V usage is TRBV6-1 and J usage is TRBJ1-5; TRBD1 agrees at 7 bases. Unmatched junction bases numbered 12, after V lost 3 bases and J lost 4 bases. This CDR3 comprises 17 residues. Germline values: CDR1 MNHNS, CDR2 SASEGT. CDR3 DNA sequence: TGTGCCAGCAGTGAGAACCCTACAGGGGACCTTAATCAGCCCCAGCATTTT. It translates to CASSENPTGDLNQPQHF.

This clone was found a few times. The J gene is TRBJ1-4, the V gene TRBV7-3; TRBD1 might be the D (6 bases). CDR1 is SGHTA and CDR2 is FQGTGA in the germline V gene. V was cut by 8 bases and J by 0 bases, with 10 bases left in between. This CDR3 comprises 14 residues. Here the CDR3 reads CASFTGTTNEKLFF. CDR3 bases: TGTGCCAGCTTTACAGGGACAACTAATGAAAAACTGTTTTTT.

The chain recombines TRBV7-7 with TRBJ2-1, with TRBD1 matching 7 bases. The CDR3 extends over 15 amino acids. V lost 5 bases to trimming and J lost 0 bases; unmatched junction nucleotides: 4. The germline V gene has CDR1 SSHAT and CDR2 FNYEAQ (reference sequence). As DNA, the CDR3 is TGTGCCAGCAGCCTCCGGGACAGCTCCTACAATGAGCAGTTCTTC. The encoded protein is CASSLRDSSYNEQFF.

The chain is built from TRBV27 and TRBJ1-4, with D possibly matching TRBD1 (5 bases). Germline V gene data show CDR1 as MNHEY and CDR2 as SMNVEV (reference sequence). The CDR3 runs to 13 residues. Trimming left V 6 bases short and J 5 bases short, with 10 bases between. CDR3 protein: CASRQEGNEKLFF. The CDR3, as DNA: TGTGCCAGCAGACAGGAAGGGAATGAAAAACTGTTTTTT. Complete variable domain (other parts from reference TRBV27 and TRBJ1-4): EAQVTQNPRYLITVTGKKLTVTCSQNMNHEYMSWYRQDPGLGLRQIYYSMNVEVTDKGDVPEGYKVSRKEKRNFPLILESPSPNQTSLYFCASRQEGNEKLFFGSGTQLSVL.

By sample fraction, this clone is medium-sized (0.01 to 0.1%). The J gene is TRBJ1-2, the V gene TRBV4-1; 7 nucleotides match TRBD1. Germline CDR1 reads MGHRA; CDR2 reads YSYEKL. V trimming: 0 bases; J trimming: 8 bases; junction bases outside the gene matches: 12. CDR3 length equals 16 residues. Written as DNA, the CDR3 is TGCGCCAGCAGCCAAGACAGCCGGACAGGCTTGAGGGGCTACACCTTC. Translation gives CASSQDSRTGLRGYTF.